The clone carrying this TCR beta chain was counted a few times. The antigen is not known. The data are from a study of T cells after yellow fever vaccination. Study-level findings and limits: Reappearance after the booster was observed for most primary-vaccination clones (roughly 97% CD4, less than 90% CD8). The study found a weaker secondary response that peaked faster, day 5 versus 15.

TCRdb independently ran MiXCR on the 5' RACE reads; one entry per CDR3 protein. The sample gives about 320,000 distinct CDR3 sequences, 12% of which show up once; about 3% is in the top ten. The CDR3 is made up of 12 amino acids. Germline CDR1 reads SQVTM; CDR2 reads ANQGSEA. The V gene lost 4 bases and the J gene lost 5 bases, with 9 bases spanning the gap. V and J are TRBV29-1 and TRBJ1-5; TRBD1 is a possible D gene (6 bases). The starting material was CD4+ T cells sorted from PBMCs, obtained 15 days after the yellow fever booster vaccination. This clonotype was sampled from a man between 18 and 35 years old who received the YFV17D yellow fever vaccine. Written as DNA, the CDR3 is TGCAGCGTTGGAGGGGGGGATCAGCCCCAGCATTTT. Translation: CSVGGGDQPQHF.